Many counts were recorded for the clone carrying this T cell receptor beta chain. Its antigen is not known. What was amplified from RNA transcripts were TCR beta CDR3 regions. Carried out on the TCR CDR3, a first-round RT-PCR used the HTBI primer set. MiXCR, run by TCRdb on the multiplex PCR reads, gives a single entry per CDR3 protein. The sample lists hundreds of thousands of distinct CDR3 sequences, 14% seen once, with 10% in the top ten. The data are from a study of T cells in Graves' hyperthyroidism and ophthalmopathy. Study conclusions and caveats: Onset of ophthalmopathy came a median approximately 6.9 months after the model predicted it. Most thyroid clonotypes expanded above 0.001 were also detected in blood.

When ophthalmopathy did not progress within 18 months, Graves' hyperthyroidism was considered stable. Hyperthyroidism, newly diagnosed and lasting under 2 months, affected patients aged 18 to 65. The CDR3 has 13 amino acids. Per the germline V gene, CDR1 is MNHEY and CDR2 is SVGEGT. J gave up 3 bases and V 4 bases, and 0 bases lay outside the gene matches. The sequence was obtained from a woman between 18 and 29 years old with Graves' hyperthyroidism. Sequencing input: blood. The chain is built from TRBV6-2 or TRBV6-3 and TRBJ2-7; TRBD2 matches 10 bases. CDR3 sequence: CASSWTSGYEQYF. The CDR3 region has the DNA TGTGCCAGCAGTTGGACTAGCGGCTACGAGCAGTACTTC.